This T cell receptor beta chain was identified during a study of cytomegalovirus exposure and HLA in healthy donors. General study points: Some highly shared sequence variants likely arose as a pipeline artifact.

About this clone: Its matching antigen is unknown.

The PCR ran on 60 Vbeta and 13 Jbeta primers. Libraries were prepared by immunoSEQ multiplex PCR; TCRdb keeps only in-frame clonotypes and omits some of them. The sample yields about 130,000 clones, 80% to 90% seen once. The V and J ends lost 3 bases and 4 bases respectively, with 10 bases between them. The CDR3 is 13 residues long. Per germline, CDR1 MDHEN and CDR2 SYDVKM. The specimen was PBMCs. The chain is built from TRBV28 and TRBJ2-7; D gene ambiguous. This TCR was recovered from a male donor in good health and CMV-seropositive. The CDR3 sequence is CASSFTDLYEQYF. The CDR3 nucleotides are TGTGCCAGCAGTTTCACCGACTTGTACGAGCAGTACTTC.